This T cell receptor beta chain was profiled in a study of blood T cell repertoires in COVID-19. The CDR3 is 21 residues long. Germline V gene sequence: CDR1 MDHEN, CDR2 SYDVKM. Losses at the gene ends were 2 bases for V and 1 base for J; bases not matched to a gene: 15. Profiled with immunoSEQ multiplex PCR; TCRdb holds only in-frame clones, not every one. This sample has about 54,000 clones, with roughly 80% found just once. The sample consisted of peripheral blood. The J gene is TRBJ2-1, the V gene TRBV28, with 12 nucleotides matching TRBD2. This sequence was found in a man aged 45-65 years with acute or convalescent COVID-19. The CDR3: CASSLLLGLAGTKNSYNEQFF. The CDR3 nucleotides are TGTGCCAGCAGTTTACTCCTAGGACTAGCGGGGACTAAGAATTCCTACAATGAGCAGTTCTTC.